The next 23 T cell receptor beta chains were all read from a single sample in a study of blood T cells in healthy people across ages. A second PCR, run for about 7 to 11 cycles, used a sample-barcoded 5' primer plus a J-beta primer mix. TCRdb fed the 5' RACE reads into MiXCR, producing one record per CDR3 protein. The table includes around 1.5 million distinct CDR3 sequences, around 55% detected once. The sample comprised blood. The source is a man between 18 and 35 years old in good health.

A note on this clonotype: One end of the junction is discordant with germline, which a read error may explain. J is TRBJ2-1 and V is TRBV20-1; D is unresolved. Germline CDR1 and CDR2: DFQATT and SNEGSKA (reference sequence). This CDR3 has 15 amino acids. The CDR3 spells CNAKDLRGYRNEQFF. The DNA for the CDR3 is TGCAATGCTAAGGACCTCCGCGGTTATCGCAATGAGCAGTTCTTC.

This clonotype was counted a few times. This chain connects TRBV2 to TRBJ1-2, with 7 bases lining up with TRBD1. Germline loops: CDR1 SNHLY, CDR2 FYNNEI. The CDR3 spans 15 residues. V shed 7 bases, J shed 4 bases, and the junction held 12 bases outside the gene matches. The CDR3 bases are TGTGCCAGCAACGGAAAAGGACAGGTTTTCTATGGCTACACCTTC. Its protein is CASNGKGQVFYGYTF.

The chain couples TRBV30 to TRBJ2-3, with D uncertain. V lost 2 bases and J 2 bases, leaving 14 bases between the germline ends. The CDR3 has 15 amino acids. Germline lookup yields CDR1 GTSNPN and CDR2 SVGIG (reference sequence). CDR3 loop: CAWSPPRLLTDTQYF. CDR3 nucleotide sequence: TGTGCCTGGAGTCCCCCTAGACTTCTCACAGATACGCAGTATTTT. Together with reference TRBV30 and TRBJ2-3, the CDR3 gives the full variable domain: SQTIHQWPATLVQPVGSPLSLECTVEGTSNPNLYWYRQAAGRGLQLLFYSVGIGQISSEVPQNLSASRPQDRQFILSSKKLLLSDSGFYLCAWSPPRLLTDTQYFGPGTRLTVL.

This chain links TRBV11-2 with TRBJ2-3; D gene ambiguous. CDR1 and CDR2 from the germline V gene are SGHAT and FQNNGV. This CDR3 is 16 amino acids long. Trimming took 1 base from V and 3 from J, leaving 14 bases between them. The CDR3 nucleotides are TGTGCCAGCAGCTTAGTATCTGGGATTGGTACAGATACGCAGTATTTT. Translating it yields CASSLVSGIGTDTQYF.

This chain uses TRBV7-9 with TRBJ1-4; a possible D gene is TRBD1 (5 bases). Germline V gene sequence: CDR1 SEHNR, CDR2 FQNEAQ (reference sequence). The CDR3 length is 15 residues. The V gene lost 4 bases and the J gene lost 5 bases, with 14 bases spanning the gap. CDR3 sequence (DNA): TGTGCCAGCAGCTACGGGGGGACGGAGAATGAAAAACTGTTTTTT. Residues: CASSYGGTENEKLFF.

This clonotype showed up just a few times. The V gene is TRBV27, the J gene TRBJ1-6; D is ambiguous. Germline V gives CDR1 MNHEY, CDR2 SMNVEV (reference sequence). CDR3 length equals 13 residues. Trimming left V 0 bases short and J 8 bases short, with 5 bases between. The CDR3: CASSLSGDSPLHF. CDR3 coding DNA: TGTGCCAGCAGTTTATCGGGTGATTCACCCCTCCACTTT.

This clonotype was seen ten or more times. This chain connects TRBV4-1 to TRBJ1-1; D is undetermined. The CDR3 totals 13 residues. Trimming stripped 1 base from V and 1 base from J, with 4 bases between. CDR1 is MGHRA and CDR2 is YSYEKL in the germline V gene. Written as DNA, the CDR3 is TGCGCCAGCAGCCAAGTCCCGAACACTGAAGCTTTCTTT. Translated, it gives CASSQVPNTEAFF.

This clonotype came up once. V and J are TRBV20-1 and TRBJ2-2; tentatively, D is TRBD2 (5 bases). The V and J ends lost 4 bases and 0 bases respectively, with 12 bases between them. Germline loops: CDR1 DFQATT, CDR2 SNEGSKA (reference sequence). This CDR3 spans 15 amino acids. CDR3: CSAMKRVSNTGELFF. In DNA form, the CDR3 reads TGCAGTGCTATGAAGAGGGTTTCGAACACCGGGGAGCTGTTTTTT.

The V and J genes are TRBV23-1 and TRBJ1-1; 8 positions agree with TRBD1. TRBV23-1 counts as an open reading frame of uncertain function. The V and J ends lost 4 bases and 10 bases, in that order; junction bases with no gene match: 23. This CDR3 is 18 amino acids long. Here the CDR3 DNA reads TGCGCCAGCAGTCCCCCCACGCGGCAGGGGGCGCACGTTTGGGGAGCTTTCTTT. The encoded protein is CASSPPTRQGAHVWGAFF.

The rearrangement links TRBV20-1 to TRBJ2-3; perhaps TRBD2 as D (6 bases). Germline lookup yields CDR1 DFQATT and CDR2 SNEGSKA (reference sequence). With 5 bases removed from V and 4 bases from J, the gap between germline ends came to 16 bases. The CDR3 runs to 14 residues. The CDR3 nucleotides are TGCAGTGCTTCCTCCGGGACTTCGTCAGATACGCAGTATTTT. Its protein is CSASSGTSSDTQYF.

The chain employs TRBV20-1 and TRBJ2-4; 15 bases agree with TRBD2. The DNA end favors TRBJ2-5, so the J call may be wrong. Germline CDR1 and CDR2: DFQATT and SNEGSKA (reference sequence). The CDR3 totals 19 residues. The CDR3 loop is CSARGGGLAGGQEFGTQYF. DNA for the CDR3: TGCAGTGCTAGGGGGGGTGGACTAGCGGGGGGGCAGGAATTCGGGACCCAGTACTTC.

This clonotype was seen a single time. The chain uses TRBV11-2 and TRBJ2-1; 11 bases match TRBD2. The CDR3 contains 16 residues. With 1 base clipped from V and 4 bases from J, the junction kept 3 bases outside the gene matches. In germline, CDR1 is SGHAT, CDR2 FQNNGV. The CDR3 region is CASSLGIAGGYNEQFF. The CDR3 DNA reads as TGTGCCAGCAGCTTAGGGATAGCGGGGGGGTACAATGAGCAGTTCTTC.

V is TRBV5-5 and J is TRBJ1-4; TRBD1 might be the D (5 bases). CDR1 is SGHKS and CDR2 is YYEKEE in the germline V gene (reference sequence). The CDR3 covers 17 residues. V lost 1 base to trimming and J lost 0 bases, with 13 bases between them. Here the CDR3 DNA reads TGTGCCAGCAGCTTGCGGAGGGGAGTGTCAACTAATGAAAAACTGTTTTTT. Amino acid sequence: CASSLRRGVSTNEKLFF.

This clonotype was found a few times. The chain carries TRBV6-2 or TRBV6-3 and TRBJ2-5; a weak D match, TRBD1 (6 bases). From germline, CDR1 is MNHEY and CDR2 SVGEGT. Trimming stripped 0 bases from V and 4 bases from J, with 18 bases between. CDR3 length: 17 residues. The CDR3 here is CASSYSSLSRGSETQYF. DNA of the CDR3: TGTGCCAGCAGTTACTCGAGCCTGAGCAGGGGATCAGAGACCCAGTACTTC.

In regard to this clonotype: One end of the junction is discordant with germline, which a read error may explain. The chain links TRBV5-1 to TRBJ1-5, with D maybe TRBD1 (5 bases). Germline values: CDR1 SGHRS, CDR2 YFSETQ. This CDR3 comprises 13 residues. CDR3 sequence reads: CTSSLGGNQPQHF. Here the CDR3 DNA reads TGCACCAGCAGCTTGGGGGGGAATCAGCCCCAGCATTTT. The complete variable domain, with remaining parts taken from reference TRBV5-1 and TRBJ1-5, reads KAGVTQTPRYLIKTRGQQVTLSCSPISGHRSVSWYQQTPGQGLQFLFEYFSETQRNKGNFPGRFSGRQFSNSRSEMNVSTLELGDSALYLCTSSLGGNQPQHFGDGTRLSIL.

The J gene is TRBJ2-1, the V gene TRBV7-6, with 10 bases aligning to TRBD2. The CDR3 is 16 residues long. J lost 6 bases, V lost 3 bases, and 8 bases had no gene match. CDR1 and CDR2 (germline): SGHVS, FNYEAQ. The CDR3 here is CASSLGEREGFNEQFF. As DNA, the CDR3 is TGTGCCAGCAGCTTGGGAGAGCGGGAGGGGTTCAATGAGCAGTTCTTC.

The chain employs TRBV28 and TRBJ2-7; 7 bases are a match to TRBD1. The CDR3 runs to 14 residues. Germline values: CDR1 MDHEN, CDR2 SYDVKM. With 3 bases clipped from V and 3 bases from J, the junction kept 5 bases outside the gene matches. The chain's CDR3 is CASSFAGTDYEQYF. The CDR3 DNA is TGTGCCAGCAGTTTTGCCGGGACAGACTACGAGCAGTACTTC.

As to this clonotype: The junction departs from the called germline gene at one end, perhaps through a read error. V usage is TRBV5-1 and J usage is TRBJ2-5; TRBD2 aligns across 14 bases. The length of the CDR3 is 16 residues. Germline V CDR1 and CDR2: SGHRS, YFSETQ. The CDR3 protein is CASSPGTSGSGETQYF. The CDR3 bases are TGCGCTAGCAGCCCGGGGACTAGCGGGAGCGGAGAGACCCAGTACTTC.

V usage is TRBV9 and J usage is TRBJ2-1, with D perhaps TRBD1 (7 bases). Trimming pared 4 bases from V and 7 bases from J, leaving 21 bases between. The germline V gene encodes CDR1 SGDLS and CDR2 YYNGEE. The CDR3 is 16 residues long. Here the CDR3 DNA reads TGTGCCAGCAGCCAACGAACAGGGGACGGGACTAATGAGCAGTTCTTC. Encoded protein: CASSQRTGDGTNEQFF. Looking up the rest from reference TRBV9 and TRBJ2-1 gives the full variable domain: DSGVTQTPKHLITATGQRVTLRCSPRSGDLSVYWYQQSLDQGLQFLIQYYNGEERAKGNILERFSAQQFPDLHSELNLSSLELGDSALYFCASSQRTGDGTNEQFFGPGTRLTVL.

J is TRBJ1-6 and V is TRBV3-1; 10 positions agree with TRBD1. The CDR3 is made up of 15 amino acids. CDR1 LGHDT and CDR2 YNNKEL come from the germline V gene (reference sequence). The trim removed 4 bases at V and 7 bases at J, leaving 4 bases unmatched. The CDR3 nucleotides read TGTGCCAGCAGCCCCCGGACAGGGGGAAATTCACCCCTCCACTTT. The encoded protein is CASSPRTGGNSPLHF.

This clonotype was counted between two and nine times. V is TRBV29-1 and J is TRBJ2-3; 7 positions match TRBD2. V was pared by 6 bases and J by 0 bases, with 3 bases of the junction left unmatched. Looked up from germline, CDR1 is SQVTM and CDR2 is ANQGSEA. The length of the CDR3 is 13 residues. CDR3 sequence (DNA): TGCAGCGTGCGGCGGGAGAGCACAGATACGCAGTATTTT. Translating gives CSVRRESTDTQYF.

This clonotype has a single count. Germline is not matched at one junction end, which may reflect a read error. The chain joins TRBV7-9 to TRBJ2-4, with D possibly being TRBD2 (6 bases). The CDR3 is 15 amino acids. Germline assignment: CDR1 SEHNR and CDR2 FQNEAQ (reference sequence). In DNA, the CDR3 is TGTGCCAGCAGCCTAGGGGCGGGGAGCAAAAACAGTCAGTACTTC. Encoded protein: CASSLGAGSKNSQYF.

V gene TRBV6-2 or TRBV6-3 combines with J gene TRBJ2-3, with 12 bases aligning to TRBD2. V lost 6 bases and J lost 1; bases outside the gene matches: 8. In germline, CDR1 is MNHEY, CDR2 SVGEGT. The CDR3 is 17 amino acids. CDR3 coding DNA: TGTGCCAGCAGCTCAGGACTAGCGGGGACCCGCACAGATACGCAGTATTTT. Amino acids: CASSSGLAGTRTDTQYF.